This record covers a single TCR beta chain. Its antigen is unknown. Assay used: immunoSEQ multiplex PCR; TCRdb lists only in-frame clones, some missing. The sample records under 50,000 clones, around 88% being singletons. The CDR3 has 13 amino acids. Per germline, CDR1 SGHRS and CDR2 YFSETQ. Trimming took 3 bases from V and 2 from J, leaving 3 bases between them. The record originates from a study of neoadjuvant nivolumab and ipilimumab in lung cancer. Overall study results and limits: From pretherapy to surgery, tumor richness and clonality rose with dual therapy. Pathologic regression was not significantly tied to TCR clonality.

The starting material was blood, obtained before neoadjuvant nivolumab, alone or with ipilimumab. The rearrangement links TRBV5-1 to TRBJ2-6, with D unresolved. The clonotype was recovered from an adult with non-small cell lung cancer. Some clones in this sample may be carry-over from other donors' samples. CDR3 bases: TGCGCCAGCAGCTCCACTGGGGCCAACGTCCTGACTTTC. Encoded protein: CASSSTGANVLTF.